The present T cell receptor beta chain was sequenced within a study of response to subunit inactivated influenza vaccine. CDR1 and CDR2 (germline): MGHRA, YSYEKL. Trimming took 2 bases from V and 0 from J; bases not matched to a gene: 9. The CDR3 extends over 17 amino acids. Study conclusions and caveats: Each seasonal influenza vaccination, the authors suggested, recruits few new T cells.

This clonotype occurred a few times. Its antigen is not known. One entry per CDR3 protein results from TCRdb running MiXCR on the RT-PCR reads. The sample lists approximately 300,000 distinct CDR3 sequences, approximately 20% occurring once. The chain employs TRBV4-1 and TRBJ2-5; 7 bases are shared with TRBD2. This clonotype was sampled from a man aged 50-75 years who received an inactivated influenza vaccine. The material was PBMCs from blood, obtained roughly 20 months after vaccination. The CDR3 region has the DNA TGCGCCAGCAGCCAATTTACCAGCGGGGATTACCAAGAGACCCAGTACTTC. Its translation: CASSQFTSGDYQETQYF.